The rows below give T cell receptor beta chains drawn from one sample of a study of T-cell memory formation after mild COVID-19. TCRdb fed the 5' RACE reads into MiXCR, producing one record per CDR3 protein. The sample holds about 140,000 distinct CDR3 sequences, 14% seen once. Sequenced sample: PBMCs or a T cell subset sorted from them (not recorded which). These receptors were taken from an adult woman who had mild COVID-19 (a few samples of this study predate the infection). Cell type and time point are not known. The CDR3 runs from the conserved cysteine through the conserved F or W. D genes are given only for firm matches. Clone size is not always given. Where it is, it says once, few, many or a class for expanded clones.

clone_size: few; d_call: NA; v_call: TRBV7-9; j_call: TRBJ1-1; cdr3_aa: CASSLDPEAFF; cdr3_nt: TGTGCCAGCAGCTTAGACCCTGAAGCTTTCTTT
clone_size: NA; d_call: NA; v_call: TRBV12-3/TRBV12-4; j_call: TRBJ1-1; cdr3_aa: CASSPLRGGRTEAFF; cdr3_nt: TGTGCCAGCAGTCCTCTACGGGGGGGAAGGACTGAAGCTTTCTTT
clone_size: many; d_call: NA; v_call: TRBV3-1; j_call: TRBJ2-2; cdr3_aa: CASSHGLGQLDTGELFF; cdr3_nt: TGTGCCAGCAGCCACGGTTTGGGTCAGCTTGACACCGGGGAGCTGTTTTTT
clone_size: NA; d_call: NA; v_call: TRBV29-1; j_call: TRBJ2-3; cdr3_aa: CSVEARAKGTDTQYF; cdr3_nt: TGCAGCGTTGAAGCAAGGGCGAAGGGCACAGATACGCAGTATTTT
clone_size: NA; d_call: NA; v_call: TRBV5-6; j_call: TRBJ1-2; cdr3_aa: CASSLGDGSFYGYTF; cdr3_nt: TGTGCCAGCAGCTTGGGGGACGGATCCTTCTATGGCTACACCTTC
clone_size: NA; d_call: TRBD1; v_call: TRBV12-3/TRBV12-4; j_call: TRBJ2-1; cdr3_aa: CASSPRDRGGNEQFF; cdr3_nt: TGTGCCAGCAGTCCCCGGGACAGGGGCGGCAATGAGCAGTTCTTC
clone_size: few; d_call: NA; v_call: TRBV28; j_call: TRBJ2-3; cdr3_aa: CASSFRTFSTDTQYF; cdr3_nt: TGTGCCAGCAGTTTTCGGACATTTAGCACAGATACGCAGTATTTT
clone_size: few; d_call: TRBD1; v_call: TRBV7-6; j_call: TRBJ2-5; cdr3_aa: CASSLPFGTGVVRVIEETQYF; cdr3_nt: TGTGCCAGCAGCTTACCGTTCGGGACAGGGGTCGTTCGGGTTATCGAAGAGACCCAGTACTTC
clone_size: few; d_call: NA; v_call: TRBV7-9; j_call: TRBJ2-7; cdr3_aa: CASTPHLDSGAYEQYF; cdr3_nt: TGTGCCAGCACCCCCCACCTCGACAGCGGTGCCTACGAGCAGTACTTC
clone_size: NA; d_call: NA; v_call: TRBV4-1; j_call: TRBJ1-2; cdr3_aa: CASSQDGGVYGYTF; cdr3_nt: TGCGCCAGCAGCCAAGATGGAGGGGTCTATGGCTACACCTTC
clone_size: many; d_call: TRBD2; v_call: TRBV5-4; j_call: TRBJ2-3; cdr3_aa: CASSSLLGEGETQYF; cdr3_nt: TGTGCCAGCAGCTCACTACTAGGGGAGGGTGAGACGCAGTATTTT
clone_size: few; d_call: TRBD1; v_call: TRBV25-1; j_call: TRBJ2-1; cdr3_aa: CASSQRGPSSYNEQFF; cdr3_nt: TGTGCCAGCTCCCAAAGGGGGCCAAGCTCCTACAATGAGCAGTTCTTC
clone_size: NA; d_call: NA; v_call: TRBV12-3/TRBV12-4; j_call: TRBJ2-3; cdr3_aa: CASSFGRGGLFDTQYF; cdr3_nt: TGTGCCAGCAGTTTTGGCAGGGGGGGGTTATTTGATACGCAGTATTTT
clone_size: NA; d_call: TRBD1; v_call: TRBV3-1; j_call: TRBJ1-3; cdr3_aa: CASSTGEANTIYF; cdr3_nt: TGTGCCAGCTCAACAGGGGAGGCAAACACCATATATTTT
clone_size: few; d_call: TRBD1; v_call: TRBV12-3/TRBV12-4; j_call: TRBJ2-2; cdr3_aa: CASSDGQGPGELFF; cdr3_nt: TGTGCCAGCAGTGATGGACAGGGGCCCGGGGAGCTGTTTTTT
clone_size: NA; d_call: NA; v_call: TRBV14; j_call: TRBJ2-5; cdr3_aa: CASSQKTGRETQYF; cdr3_nt: TGTGCCAGCAGCCAAAAGACCGGGAGAGAGACCCAGTACTTC
clone_size: NA; d_call: NA; v_call: TRBV29-1; j_call: TRBJ2-1; cdr3_aa: CSVDVGFTYNEQFF; cdr3_nt: TGCAGCGTTGATGTCGGGTTTACCTACAATGAGCAGTTCTTC
clone_size: NA; d_call: NA; v_call: TRBV4-3; j_call: TRBJ1-2; cdr3_aa: CASSSLGGKVHYGYTF; cdr3_nt: TGCGCCAGCAGCTCTCTCGGAGGAAAGGTACATTATGGCTACACCTTC
clone_size: NA; d_call: NA; v_call: TRBV7-9; j_call: TRBJ2-1; cdr3_aa: CASSSPGVNEQFF; cdr3_nt: TGTGCCAGCAGCTCCCCCGGGGTCAATGAGCAGTTCTTC
clone_size: few; d_call: NA; v_call: TRBV4-1; j_call: TRBJ1-1; cdr3_aa: CASSQERNTEAFF; cdr3_nt: TGCGCCAGCAGCCAAGAGAGGAACACTGAAGCTTTCTTT
clone_size: few; d_call: TRBD1; v_call: TRBV29-1; j_call: TRBJ2-2; cdr3_aa: CSVEDGTATGELFF; cdr3_nt: TGCAGCGTTGAAGATGGGACAGCCACCGGGGAGCTGTTTTTT
clone_size: NA; d_call: TRBD1; v_call: TRBV12-3/TRBV12-4; j_call: TRBJ1-5; cdr3_aa: CASGAGQGAYNQPQHF; cdr3_nt: TGTGCCAGCGGGGCCGGACAGGGGGCCTACAATCAGCCCCAGCATTTT
clone_size: few; d_call: NA; v_call: TRBV4-1; j_call: TRBJ2-3; cdr3_aa: CASSQAVGLWVADTQYF; cdr3_nt: TGCGCCAGCAGCCAAGCGGTTGGGCTTTGGGTCGCAGATACGCAGTATTTT
clone_size: NA; d_call: NA; v_call: TRBV7-6; j_call: TRBJ2-2; cdr3_aa: CASTATTNTGELFF; cdr3_nt: TGTGCCAGCACAGCGACCACCAACACCGGGGAGCTGTTTTTT
clone_size: NA; d_call: NA; v_call: TRBV2; j_call: TRBJ2-3; cdr3_aa: CASSESMWGAPGTDTQYF; cdr3_nt: TGTGCCAGCAGTGAATCTATGTGGGGGGCCCCGGGGACAGATACGCAGTATTTT
clone_size: NA; d_call: TRBD2; v_call: TRBV24-1; j_call: TRBJ2-1; cdr3_aa: CATSTGTSAFLYNEQFF; cdr3_nt: TGTGCCACCTCGACTGGGACTAGCGCATTCCTCTACAATGAGCAGTTCTTC
clone_size: few; d_call: NA; v_call: TRBV29-1; j_call: TRBJ1-1; cdr3_aa: CSVQGVETEAFF; cdr3_nt: TGCAGCGTTCAGGGAGTGGAGACTGAAGCTTTCTTT
clone_size: NA; d_call: NA; v_call: TRBV20-1; j_call: TRBJ1-2; cdr3_aa: CSAGSAPGFGYTF; cdr3_nt: TGCAGTGCTGGAAGTGCCCCCGGTTTTGGCTACACCTTC
clone_size: NA; d_call: NA; v_call: TRBV9; j_call: TRBJ1-3; cdr3_aa: CASSVDPVSGNTIYF; cdr3_nt: TGTGCCAGCAGCGTAGACCCGGTCTCTGGAAACACCATATATTTT
clone_size: medium-sized; d_call: TRBD2; v_call: TRBV27; j_call: TRBJ2-7; cdr3_aa: CASSISGSQNEQYF; cdr3_nt: TGTGCCAGCAGTATTAGCGGGAGTCAGAACGAGCAGTACTTC
clone_size: NA; d_call: TRBD1; v_call: TRBV10-3; j_call: TRBJ2-1; cdr3_aa: CAISEPDRLGEQFF; cdr3_nt: TGTGCCATCAGTGAGCCGGACAGGCTGGGCGAGCAGTTCTTC
clone_size: few; d_call: TRBD2; v_call: TRBV11-2; j_call: TRBJ2-3; cdr3_aa: CASSPSGTGTDTQYF; cdr3_nt: TGTGCCAGCAGCCCGAGCGGGACCGGCACAGATACGCAGTATTTT
clone_size: many; d_call: NA; v_call: TRBV7-6; j_call: TRBJ2-1; cdr3_aa: CASSSNINEQFF; cdr3_nt: TGTGCCAGCAGCTCAAACATCAATGAGCAGTTCTTC
clone_size: few; d_call: TRBD1; v_call: TRBV9; j_call: TRBJ2-7; cdr3_aa: CASSPGGQGGEQYF; cdr3_nt: TGTGCCAGCAGCCCCGGGGGACAGGGCGGGGAGCAGTACTTC
clone_size: many; d_call: TRBD1; v_call: TRBV7-2; j_call: TRBJ1-5; cdr3_aa: CASSVRGEQPQHF; cdr3_nt: TGTGCCAGCAGCGTCAGGGGGGAACAGCCCCAGCATTTT
clone_size: many; d_call: NA; v_call: TRBV7-3; j_call: TRBJ2-7; cdr3_aa: CASSHDSTYEQYF; cdr3_nt: TGTGCCAGCAGTCATGACAGTACCTACGAGCAGTACTTC
clone_size: few; d_call: NA; v_call: TRBV12-3/TRBV12-4; j_call: TRBJ2-7; cdr3_aa: CASTTAIPDEQYF; cdr3_nt: TGTGCCAGCACCACGGCCATCCCGGACGAGCAGTACTTC
clone_size: NA; d_call: NA; v_call: TRBV6-5; j_call: TRBJ2-5; cdr3_aa: CASSQSGQGQETQYF; cdr3_nt: TGTGCCAGCAGCCAAAGTGGGCAGGGTCAAGAGACCCAGTACTTC
clone_size: NA; d_call: TRBD1; v_call: TRBV29-1; j_call: TRBJ2-2; cdr3_aa: CSVPDRADTGELFF; cdr3_nt: TGCAGCGTGCCGGACAGGGCCGACACCGGGGAGCTGTTTTTT
clone_size: NA; d_call: NA; v_call: TRBV27; j_call: TRBJ1-2; cdr3_aa: CASSFTGTDYYGYTF; cdr3_nt: TGTGCCAGCAGTTTCACCGGGACGGATTACTATGGCTACACCTTC
clone_size: NA; d_call: NA; v_call: TRBV12-3/TRBV12-4; j_call: TRBJ1-2; cdr3_aa: CASSFWDNSYGYTF; cdr3_nt: TGTGCCAGCAGTTTTTGGGACAATTCCTATGGCTACACCTTC
clone_size: NA; d_call: TRBD2; v_call: TRBV27; j_call: TRBJ2-1; cdr3_aa: CASSPSPIRLADPSSYNEQFF; cdr3_nt: TGTGCCAGCAGTCCATCCCCGATCCGGCTAGCGGACCCGAGCTCCTACAATGAGCAGTTCTTC
clone_size: few; d_call: NA; v_call: TRBV24-1; j_call: TRBJ2-7; cdr3_aa: CATSDRDISRAQYF; cdr3_nt: TGTGCCACCAGTGACCGGGACATTTCGAGGGCGCAGTACTTC
clone_size: NA; d_call: NA; v_call: TRBV9; j_call: TRBJ1-1; cdr3_aa: CASSPGHTEAFF; cdr3_nt: TGTGCCAGCAGCCCCGGTCACACTGAAGCTTTCTTT
clone_size: few; d_call: NA; v_call: TRBV5-1; j_call: TRBJ2-7; cdr3_aa: CASSRSQAVGEQYF; cdr3_nt: TGCGCCAGCAGCCGGAGTCAGGCTGTTGGTGAGCAGTACTTC
clone_size: NA; d_call: TRBD1; v_call: TRBV27; j_call: TRBJ1-2; cdr3_aa: CATGQGAYGYTF; cdr3_nt: TGTGCCACCGGACAGGGGGCATACGGCTACACCTTC
clone_size: few; d_call: NA; v_call: TRBV4-3; j_call: TRBJ2-7; cdr3_aa: CASSQDSRGYEQYF; cdr3_nt: TGCGCCAGCAGCCAAGATTCGCGGGGCTACGAGCAGTACTTC
clone_size: few; d_call: TRBD2; v_call: TRBV12-3/TRBV12-4; j_call: TRBJ2-1; cdr3_aa: CASSPLGSGGSNEQFF; cdr3_nt: TGTGCCAGCAGTCCCCTGGGTAGCGGGGGGAGTAATGAGCAGTTCTTC
clone_size: NA; d_call: NA; v_call: TRBV7-9; j_call: TRBJ1-1; cdr3_aa: CASSLGGRLFF; cdr3_nt: TGTGCCAGCAGCTTAGGGGGACGTCTCTTCTTT
clone_size: few; d_call: NA; v_call: TRBV20-1; j_call: TRBJ2-7; cdr3_aa: CSARGGGLEYF; cdr3_nt: TGCAGTGCTAGAGGTGGGGGTTTGGAGTACTTC
clone_size: few; d_call: TRBD1; v_call: TRBV30; j_call: TRBJ2-7; cdr3_aa: CAWSAGQGIDEQYF; cdr3_nt: TGTGCCTGGAGTGCAGGACAGGGTATCGACGAGCAGTACTTC
clone_size: NA; d_call: TRBD2; v_call: TRBV6-5; j_call: TRBJ2-7; cdr3_aa: CASSYSRSGGGYEQYF; cdr3_nt: TGTGCCAGCAGTTACTCGAGAAGCGGGGGCGGTTACGAGCAGTACTTC
clone_size: few; d_call: TRBD1; v_call: TRBV12-3/TRBV12-4; j_call: TRBJ2-6; cdr3_aa: CASSWTGWLSSGANVLTF; cdr3_nt: TGTGCCAGCAGTTGGACAGGGTGGTTAAGCTCTGGGGCCAACGTCCTGACTTTC
clone_size: NA; d_call: NA; v_call: TRBV10-3; j_call: TRBJ1-4; cdr3_aa: CAISRGLTNEKLFF; cdr3_nt: TGTGCCATCAGTCGGGGGCTCACTAATGAAAAACTGTTTTTT
clone_size: few; d_call: TRBD1; v_call: TRBV5-1; j_call: TRBJ2-7; cdr3_aa: CASRMGTGGIDEQYF; cdr3_nt: TGCGCCAGCAGAATGGGGACAGGGGGGATAGACGAGCAGTACTTC
clone_size: NA; d_call: TRBD1; v_call: TRBV12-3/TRBV12-4; j_call: TRBJ1-5; cdr3_aa: CASSQQGPISNQPQHF; cdr3_nt: TGTGCCAGCAGCCAACAGGGGCCCATTAGCAATCAGCCCCAGCATTTT
clone_size: few; d_call: NA; v_call: TRBV5-1; j_call: TRBJ2-7; cdr3_aa: CASSFTIAASSYEQYF; cdr3_nt: TGCGCCAGCAGCTTCACAATAGCGGCCAGCTCCTACGAGCAGTACTTC
clone_size: few; d_call: NA; v_call: TRBV5-5; j_call: TRBJ2-7; cdr3_aa: CASSLDRTDYEQYF; cdr3_nt: TGTGCCAGCAGCTTGGACAGGACGGACTACGAGCAGTACTTC
clone_size: NA; d_call: NA; v_call: TRBV2; j_call: TRBJ1-2; cdr3_aa: CASSEAKHNYGYTF; cdr3_nt: TGTGCCAGCAGTGAAGCCAAACATAACTATGGCTACACCTTC
clone_size: few; d_call: NA; v_call: TRBV7-6; j_call: TRBJ2-5; cdr3_aa: CASTLGLEETQYF; cdr3_nt: TGTGCCAGCACCCTGGGACTGGAGGAGACCCAGTACTTC